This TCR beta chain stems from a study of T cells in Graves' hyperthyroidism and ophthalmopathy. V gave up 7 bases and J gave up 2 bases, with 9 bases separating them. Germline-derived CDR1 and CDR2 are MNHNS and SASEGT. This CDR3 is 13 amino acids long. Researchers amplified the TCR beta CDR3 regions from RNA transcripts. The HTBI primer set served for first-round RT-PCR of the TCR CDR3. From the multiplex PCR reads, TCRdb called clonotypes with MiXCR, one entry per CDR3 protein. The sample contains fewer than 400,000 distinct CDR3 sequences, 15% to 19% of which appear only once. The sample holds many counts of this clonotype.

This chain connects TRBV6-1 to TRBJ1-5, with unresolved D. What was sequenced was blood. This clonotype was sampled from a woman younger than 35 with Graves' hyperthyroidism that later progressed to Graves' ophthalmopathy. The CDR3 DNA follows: TGTGCCAGCACCCCGGTAGGCAATCAGCCCCAGCATTTT. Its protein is CASTPVGNQPQHF.